The 6 T cell receptor beta chains below come from one sample, sequenced in a study of T cell repertoires in cytomegalovirus infection. The antigens of these receptors remain unknown. MiXCR, run by TCRdb on the reads, gives a single entry per CDR3 protein. Seen here are around 800,000 distinct CDR3 sequences, 30% to 35% observed once, and the top ten hold 12%. Source: cultured CD8+ T cells from PBMCs, taken from culture after CMV antigen stimulation. Receptors were obtained from a human donor in good health (CMV status not recorded). Some clones in this sample may be carry-over from other donors' samples.

The chain couples TRBV29-1 to TRBJ2-7; D not resolved. V was trimmed by 4 bases and J by 4 bases, leaving 8 bases between them. The germline gives CDR1 SQVTM, CDR2 ANQGSEA. The CDR3 is made up of 11 amino acids. CDR3 amino acids: CSVGDEYEQYV. The DNA for the CDR3 is TGCAGCGTTGGGGATGAGTACGAGCAGTACGTC.

As DNA, the CDR3 is TGCGCCAGCAATCCGGACAGGGAAGGAAACACCATATATTTT. Protein product: CASNPDREGNTIYF. This rearrangement joins TRBV23-1 to TRBJ1-3; the match to TRBD1 covers 8 bases. TRBV23-1 is treated as an ORF (open reading frame) with a function not yet certain. The V segment lost 7 bases and the J segment 4 bases; nucleotides outside the gene matches: 6. The CDR3 is made up of 14 amino acids.

This clonotype was seen a handful of times. V and J are TRBV5-8 and TRBJ2-7; D is unresolved. V lost 1 base and J lost 0, with 11 bases in between. Germline CDR1 is SGHTS and CDR2 is YDEGEE. The length of the CDR3 is 15 residues. This CDR3 reads CASSLLGLSSYEQYF. CDR3 in DNA: TGTGCCAGCAGCTTGCTTGGGCTAAGCTCCTACGAGCAGTACTTC.

The chain joins TRBV4-1 to TRBJ2-5; the D gene could be TRBD1 or TRBD2 (5 bases each). Between the trimmed V and J ends, which lost 2 bases and 4 bases, there was a span of 14 bases. The CDR3 consists of 15 residues. Germline V gives CDR1 MGHRA, CDR2 YSYEKL. CDR3 region: CASSQIFGDPETQYF. CDR3 bases: TGCGCCAGCAGCCAAATCTTCGGGGACCCAGAGACCCAGTACTTC.

This clonotype was detected a few times. The J gene is TRBJ2-3, the V gene TRBV6-5, with D perhaps TRBD1 (6 bases). The V end was cut by 0 bases, the J end by 3 bases, with 10 bases between. The germline V gene encodes CDR1 MNHEY and CDR2 SVGAGI. The CDR3 has 15 residues. CDR3 loop: CASSYSIQGTDTQYF. CDR3 bases: TGTGCCAGCAGTTACTCGATTCAGGGGACAGATACGCAGTATTTT.

This clonotype was counted only a few times. This sequence joins TRBV6-2 or TRBV6-3 and TRBJ1-2; D gene uncertain. The CDR3 length is 13 residues. V was shortened by 0 bases and J by 8 bases, with 10 bases between the two germline ends. Germline V CDR1 and CDR2: MNHEY, SVGEGT. CDR3 DNA: TGTGCCAGCAGTTACTCGAATACCGCCGGCTACACCTTC. Translation: CASSYSNTAGYTF.